This T cell receptor (beta chain) originates from a study of blood T cell repertoires in COVID-19 (dated by TCRdb to 2019 to 2021). Regarding the complete study: The collaborator samples originated in the United States, Italy and Spain and spanned the acute and convalescent phases of COVID-19. The prospective study material was composed of cDNA or gDNA derived from T cells, B-cell-depleted T cells, or PBMCs. Subjects who had been exposed to COVID-19, were actively infected with it, or had recovered from it provided the deeply sampled blood TCRbeta repertoires that made up the dataset. The repertoires were released in a freely available public database intended as a resource for research on the immune response to SARS-CoV-2. The samples were drawn from the first 160 participants of the ongoing ImmuneRACE study and from more than 1,000 subjects provided by 6 global collaborators. The sample metadata nearly always contained a de-identified subject ID, COVID-19 status, age in years and sex. Where available, HLA class I and class II types were taken from metadata supplied by the sample provider and were not determined by assay-based typing.

This clone occurred once. It lacks a known antigen. No per-base quality is available; no much larger clone lies one base away. At the DNA level, this CDR3 is encoded by other sequences in the same sample as well. From the cysteine through the phenylalanine, the CDR3 covers 14 amino acids. Kept here is only the CDR3 DNA, which spans 42 bases and is read in frame from base 1. Looking up the germline V gene yields CDR1 SGHAT and CDR2 FQNNGV. V loses 5 bases at its end and J loses 5 bases; junction bases beyond the gene matches: 8. The collaborating institutions used their own protocols to collect whole blood in K2EDTA tubes. For TCRbeta analysis, collaborator samples were shipped as frozen whole blood, as isolated PBMCs, or as DNA extracted from either sample type. Broader findings and caveats from the paper: The amount of clinical and demographic metadata varied by source and participant and was provided uncurated.

TCRbeta CDR3 regions were amplified from genomic DNA by means of the immunoSEQ Assay, a bias-controlled multiplex PCR. The original pipeline was this. The number of nucleated cells in each sample was estimated by amplification of reference gene primers within the assay. To quantify the absolute abundance of each unique TCRbeta CDR3 rearrangement, sequence reads were collapsed and filtered. For each sample, productive Simpson clonality was calculated as the square root of Simpson's diversity index across productive rearrangements. Sourced from immuneACCESS, this table was stored by TCRdb with only in-frame sequences that have V and J called. A share of the clones is absent; for the studies checked, an unresolved V gene accounts for under half, and the remainder has no known explanation. V and J calls and clone size are copied from that table; D and trimming were computed from the DNA. The sample includes tens of thousands of clones, with 70% to 75% observed a single time. The top ten hold roughly 36% of the sample.

The clonotype was recovered from an older woman with acute or convalescent COVID-19. Material for sequencing was peripheral blood. The chain is assembled from TRBV11-2 and TRBJ1-1, with 7 bases in between that match TRBD1. The CDR3 corresponds to CASSPDRVGTEAFF. The sequence in DNA is TGTGCCAGCAGCCCCGACAGGGTTGGAACTGAAGCTTTCTTT.